This T cell receptor beta chain was sequenced for a study of identical twins. Study-wide results and caveats: Whereas memory repertoires showed no such difference, abundant cord blood beta clonotypes carried fewer insertions.

This clonotype has more than one count but fewer than ten. Its cognate antigen is unknown. TCRdb independently ran MiXCR on the 5' RACE reads; one entry per CDR3 protein. The profile shows some 500,000 distinct CDR3 sequences, approximately 15% of them singletons. CDR1 and CDR2 (germline): LGHNA, YNFKEQ. V was pared by 0 bases and J by 2 bases, with 9 bases between. The CDR3 sequence is 15 residues long. Another study also made use of these data, one on yellow fever vaccine responses in identical twins.

Sequences were obtained from CD4+ T cells sorted from blood. The sequence came from a young woman in good health. The genes are TRBV4-2 and TRBJ2-3, with D unresolved. Here the CDR3 reads CASSQERLATDTQYF. The CDR3 coding sequence is TGTGCCAGCAGCCAAGAAAGACTGGCCACAGATACGCAGTATTTT.